This T cell receptor (beta chain) was identified in a study of T cells in Graves' hyperthyroidism and ophthalmopathy (dated by TCRdb to about 2019). With regard to the full study: Peripheral blood was sampled at the time of initial diagnosis, prior to any treatment. After blood sampling, hyperthyroidism patients were treated with methimazole at a starting dose of 30 mg daily, and ophthalmopathy patients were treated with high-dose intravenous methylprednisolone. Whether ophthalmopathy could be predicted prospectively was tested in an independent validation cohort made up of 18 hyperthyroidism patients plus 17 patients who later progressed to ophthalmopathy. The study also compared thyroid tissue and blood T-cell repertoires from 5 to 7 Graves' hyperthyroidism patients. A discovery cohort of approximately 97 patients, approximately 44 with Graves' ophthalmopathy and about 58 with stable Graves' hyperthyroidism, was used to find distinguishing TCR V-J signatures. For training and testing, the 100 or so patients in the discovery cohort were randomly divided in a 7:3 ratio. According to the paper, TCR Vbeta CDR3 sequencing was carried out on approximately 140 peripheral blood samples, which came from 40 to 45 ophthalmopathy, around 75 hyperthyroidism and roughly 17 progressor patients.

A patient counted as having stable Graves' hyperthyroidism if no progression to ophthalmopathy occurred over 18 months of follow-up. The hyperthyroidism patients were between 18 and 65 years old and newly diagnosed, with a disease duration of less than 2 months. The study excluded patients with uncontrolled infections, other autoimmune diseases, pregnancy or lactation. Diagnoses were based on clinical symptoms, serum thyroxine and TRAb, thyroid ultrasound and orbital computed tomography. Ficoll-Paque density gradient centrifugation was used to isolate PBMCs from about 10 ml of fresh peripheral blood. Total RNA was extracted using Trizol reagent, and RNA quality was assessed on an Agilent 2100 Bioanalyzer. Comment on this clonotype: Its antigen is not yet known. At one of its ends the junction is not consistent with the germline gene, which may arise from a read error.

What the authors observed across the whole study: In validation, the model predicted progression to ophthalmopathy a median of around six months before onset, with approximately 68% sensitivity and roughly 73% specificity. A model built on a 13 V-J signature distinguished ophthalmopathy from stable hyperthyroidism, reaching around 88% sensitivity and around 81% specificity in cross-validation and 80%/75% in testing. No statistical method was used to set the sample size in advance, and investigators knew the group allocation. Blood samples also contained most of the expanded thyroid clonotypes (frequency above 0.001), which suggests that blood repertoires may reflect thyroid immune responses.

The germline V gene (reference sequence) gives CDR1 as LNHDA and CDR2 as SQIVND. The CDR3 has 13 amino acids, counting the end cysteine and phenylalanine. Only the CDR3 portion is preserved as DNA: 39 bases, with reading frame beginning at the first base. Amplification of TCR beta CDR3 regions was carried out from RNA transcripts. The first round of RT-PCR for the TCR CDR3 was performed with the HTBI primer set and the Qiagen OneStep RT-PCR kit. Libraries were constructed in a second round of multiplex PCR, after which size selection and purification were carried out. The libraries were sequenced on an Illumina HiSeq2000 using paired-end 100 bp reads. As for how the authors treated the data: SOAPnuke was used to process the raw data, with reads discarded if the reads contained adapters or uncalled bases, had a mean Phred below 15, or lacked an exact constant-primer or identifier match. High-quality paired reads were merged using COPE v1.2.5, and each unique nucleotide sequence was defined as a clonotype. MiTCR v1.1 was used to align clonotypes to the IMGT TRBV, TRBD and TRBJ reference segments. Only V-J combinations with frequency above 0.0001, covering about 99% of repertoires, were analysed. The TCS score was defined as the ratio of F50 (clonal expansion) to E x V (chaos), calculated using BLOSUM62-based TCRdist between CDR3 peptides within each V-J. Welch's t-statistics and random forest reduced fewer than 550 V-J features to some 14, which were used in a naive Bayes classifier (R e1071). The raw public data were reprocessed by TCRdb itself: fastp quality trimming at Q25, MiXCR clonotype calling, in-frame beta chains only. Entries are consolidated by CDR3 protein sequence, retaining the most common genes and DNA. The V and J calls come from TCRdb's annotation, not from the publication. This sample gives 550,000 to 800,000 distinct CDR3 sequences in total; around 15% of them show up just once. The ten most abundant clones make up under 10% of the sample.

The sequence links TRBV19 to TRBJ2-1; the D segment could be TRBD2, given 6 matching bases. Sequencing used blood. This TCR was sampled from a man aged 18 to 29 with Graves' hyperthyroidism. This receptor carries the CDR3 CASSPGLRNEQLF. In nucleotide form, the sequence is TGTGCCAGTAGTCCGGGACTTCGCAATGAGCAGCTCTTC.